Listed below are T cell receptor beta chains from one sample, sequenced in a study of blood T cell repertoires in COVID-19. TCRdb keeps only in-frame clones here, not all; method: immunoSEQ multiplex PCR. The sample records around 200,000 clones, under 90% being singletons. Sequences were obtained from peripheral blood. Source of these receptors: a woman aged 40 to 55 with active or convalescent COVID-19. CDR3s leave out the opening cysteine and the closing phenylalanine or tryptophan.

J gene,V gene,CDR3 protein
TRBJ2-2,TRBV18,ASSPPNDKNTGELF
TRBJ1-1,TRBV30,AWSEGRGGTEAF
TRBJ1-6,TRBV30,AWSVGTDPRSSPLH
TRBJ2-3,TRBV27,ASSLAGDTDTQY
TRBJ2-4,TRBV19,ASSPGQTKNIQY
TRBJ2-3,TRBV29-1,SVEPPPGVYRTDTQY
TRBJ2-7,TRBV24-1,ATSDGGAYEQY
TRBJ2-7,TRBV30,AWSGRDSEYYEQY
TRBJ1-3,TRBV30,AWTRLGNTIY
TRBJ1-3,TRBV2,ASRGQARSGNTIY
TRBJ2-5,TRBV7-3,ASGDGGGAETQY
TRBJ1-1,TRBV19,ASSIDGSEVGNTEAF
TRBJ2-3,TRBV18,ASSPFGGGTSTDTQY
TRBJ1-2,TRBV28,ASSLGTGASTHYGYT
TRBJ1-1,TRBV13,ASSPDRVNTEAF
TRBJ2-3,TRBV6-5,ASSYALAGSDTQY
TRBJ1-1,TRBV24-1,ATSDFGGEAF
TRBJ1-2,TRBV11-2,ASSSDRVGYGYT
TRBJ2-3,TRBV6-2/TRBV6-3,ASSYRTSGETTDTQY
TRBJ1-2,TRBV29-1,SVEGVGTGSYGYT
TRBJ1-2,TRBV11-2,ASSSVVAVSGYT
TRBJ1-6,TRBV6-2/TRBV6-3,ASSYSDLRWKRESPLH
TRBJ1-2,TRBV10-3,AIGQGELVFGYT
TRBJ2-7,TRBV7-2,ASSLGLAGYEQY
TRBJ1-4,TRBV5-1,ASSRGTGAYEKLF
TRBJ2-5,TRBV5-1,ASSSGQARETQY
TRBJ2-1,TRBV6-1,ASSDPSGSSYNEQF
TRBJ2-1,TRBV7-3,ASSPRGHPAGVANEQF
TRBJ1-5,TRBV2,ASSEGQGEPQH
TRBJ1-1,TRBV19,ASSRWQGAELNTEAF
TRBJ1-1,TRBV3-1/TRBV3-2,ASSHRGNTEAF
TRBJ2-5,TRBV3-1/TRBV3-2,ASSQDPTSQETQY